Sequencing of this T cell receptor (beta chain) was carried out in a study of regulatory T cells in long-lasting Graves disease. Time point meaning: persistent/refractory GD, antithyroid drugs over 5 years with positive TRAb. RNA from PBMCs was the source of the TCR library. V was clipped by 1 base and J by 0 bases, with 15 bases between them. The CDR3 is 17 residues long. Germline lookup yields CDR1 SGHAT and CDR2 FQNNGV. Study-level findings and limits: New patients shared 800 to 1,000 public clonotypes, fewer than the 2,500 to 3,500 shared by persistent patients. Repertoires from persistent disease leaned toward TRBV28, TRBJ1-2 and TRBJ2-5.

This clonotype was recorded at least ten times. What it binds is unknown. For TCR beta, libraries came from iRepertoire HTBI primers and Arm-PCR of CDR3 regions. In the original analysis: Looking across samples, the authors found approximately 60 TRBV and some 15 TRBJ segments. TCRdb processed the multiplex PCR reads anew with MiXCR; each CDR3 protein has one entry. The V and J calls come from TCRdb's annotation, not from the publication. The sample comprises fewer than 550,000 distinct CDR3 sequences, roughly 21% of which are singletons, and roughly 7.1% rests with the top ten. The gene calls are TRBV11-2 and TRBJ2-5; D remains ambiguous. The sequencing here drew on peripheral blood mononuclear cells (PBMCs), taken when the disease was refractory, from a patient treated with antithyroid drugs. This sequence was found in a female donor with Graves disease. CDR3 DNA sequence: TGTGCCAGCAGCTTAGTCGGGCTAACTTCGTACCAAGAGACCCAGTACTTC. This encodes CASSLVGLTSYQETQYF.